One and the same sample provided the 23 T cell receptor beta chains below, sequenced in a study of blood T cell repertoires in COVID-19. Assay: immunoSEQ multiplex PCR; the TCRdb copy retains only in-frame clones and omits some. The data hold 70,000 to 95,000 clones, with 88% observed a single time. Input material: peripheral blood. Source of these receptors: a woman in her 70s with acute or convalescent COVID-19.

The V and J genes are TRBV27 and TRBJ2-2, with 10 nucleotides matching TRBD2. The CDR3 sequence is 15 residues long. With 6 bases clipped from V and 7 bases from J, the junction kept 8 bases outside the gene matches. Germline-derived CDR1 and CDR2 are MNHEY and SMNVEV (reference sequence). The CDR3 is CASSQLAGVGGELFF. CDR3 sequence (DNA): TGTGCCAGCAGCCAGCTAGCGGGGGTGGGCGGGGAGCTGTTTTTT.

CDR3 nucleotide sequence: TGTGCCAGCAGCTTACAGGGGGCCGCATATTCACCCCTCCACTTT. Translation: CASSLQGAAYSPLHF. The chain carries TRBV11-2 and TRBJ1-6, with 8 positions matching TRBD1. The CDR3 spans 15 residues. CDR1 and CDR2 (germline): SGHAT, FQNNGV. Trimming at V came to 2 bases and at J to 8 bases, leaving 5 bases not matched to a gene.

The V and J genes are TRBV12-3 or TRBV12-4 and TRBJ2-1; D is unresolved. Trimming stripped 3 bases from V and 10 bases from J, with 10 bases between. The CDR3 runs 12 residues. CDR3 protein: CASSFARSEQFF. DNA for the CDR3: TGTGCCAGCAGTTTTGCTAGGAGCGAGCAGTTCTTC.

The chain carries TRBV18 and TRBJ1-5; 7 bases align to TRBD1. The CDR3 runs 14 residues. With V trimmed by 3 bases and J by 6 bases, 5 bases remained unmatched. Germline loops: CDR1 KGHSH, CDR2 LQKENI. The CDR3, as DNA: TGTGCCAGCTCACCTGGGACAGTGCTTCAGCCCCAGCATTTT. Amino acid sequence: CASSPGTVLQPQHF.

The chain recombines TRBV6-5 with TRBJ2-7; possibly TRBD1 for D (6 bases). Per the germline V gene, CDR1 is MNHEY and CDR2 is SVGAGI. V lost 8 bases to trimming and J lost 0 bases, with 14 bases between them. This CDR3 spans 14 amino acids. The CDR3 here is CASGRQDASYEQYF. The CDR3 bases are TGTGCCAGCGGTCGACAGGATGCCTCCTACGAGCAGTACTTC.

This clone was counted once. This chain connects TRBV30 to TRBJ1-1; D unclear. Trimming took 2 bases from V and 2 from J, leaving 9 bases between them. The CDR3 length is 13 residues. In germline, CDR1 is GTSNPN, CDR2 SVGIG (reference sequence). In nucleotides, the CDR3 is TGTGCCTGGAGTAAACAGCCAAACACTGAAGCTTTCTTT. It translates to CAWSKQPNTEAFF.

The V and J genes are TRBV24-1 and TRBJ2-2, with D uncertain. The CDR3 covers 13 residues. CDR1 KGHDR and CDR2 SFDVKD come from the germline V gene. Deletions cut 7 bases from V and 3 bases from J, with 8 bases between. The CDR3: CATRSRDTGELFF. CDR3 in DNA: TGTGCCACCAGGAGTAGAGACACCGGGGAGCTGTTTTTT.

The chain couples TRBV29-1 to TRBJ1-2; D gene uncertain. CDR3 size: 13 residues. Trimming stripped 0 bases from V and 4 bases from J, with 9 bases between. Looked up from germline, CDR1 is SQVTM and CDR2 is ANQGSEA. DNA for the CDR3: TGCAGCGTTGAAGAGGGGAGGGTCTATGGCTACACCTTC. Its translation: CSVEEGRVYGYTF.

This clone came up a few times. The V gene is TRBV11-2, the J gene TRBJ2-7, with TRBD1 matching over 9 bases. Germline CDR1 SGHAT, CDR2 FQNNGV. The CDR3 has 16 residues. The trim removed 0 bases at V and 2 bases at J, leaving 5 bases unmatched. CDR3 region: CASSLDPGTGTYEQYF. CDR3 DNA sequence: TGTGCCAGCAGCTTAGATCCCGGGACAGGGACCTACGAGCAGTACTTC.

The chain combines TRBV27 with TRBJ1-1; 12 bases are shared with TRBD1. The germline V gene has CDR1 MNHEY and CDR2 SMNVEV (reference sequence). V gave up 4 bases and J gave up 4 bases; unmatched junction bases: 4. The CDR3 runs 15 residues. This chain's CDR3 is CASSSRDRGPTEAFF. The CDR3 nucleotides are TGTGCCAGCAGTTCCCGGGACAGGGGGCCCACTGAAGCTTTCTTT.

V gene TRBV6-6 combines with J gene TRBJ1-2; tentative D call: TRBD1 (6 bases). CDR1 is MNHNY, CDR2 SVGAGI, per germline (reference sequence). The CDR3 spans 15 residues. V was trimmed by 5 bases and J by 4 bases, leaving 17 bases between them. For the CDR3, the DNA is TGTGCCAGCAGTCCCTATTTGGACAGTCCCTATGGCTACACCTTC. Translating gives CASSPYLDSPYGYTF.

V usage is TRBV10-3 and J usage is TRBJ2-2; the D is unclear. This CDR3 spans 15 amino acids. V was pared by 0 bases and J by 1 base, with 6 bases between. Germline V gene sequence: CDR1 ENHRY, CDR2 SYGVKD. This CDR3 reads CAISESAGNTGELFF. In DNA form, the CDR3 reads TGTGCCATCAGTGAGTCGGCAGGGAACACCGGGGAGCTGTTTTTT.

V and J are TRBV29-1 and TRBJ1-1; the D gene is possibly TRBD1 (5 bases). The germline V gene has CDR1 SQVTM and CDR2 ANQGSEA. The CDR3 runs 13 residues. Trimming stripped 4 bases from V and 0 bases from J, with 9 bases between. CDR3 sequence reads: CSVGQLVNTEAFF. The CDR3 bases are TGCAGCGTTGGACAGTTGGTGAACACTGAAGCTTTCTTT.

The chain recombines TRBV4-1 with TRBJ2-7; tentatively, D is TRBD2 (6 bases). The CDR3 runs to 15 residues. V lost 0 bases and J lost 2, with 11 bases in between. Germline V gene sequence: CDR1 MGHRA, CDR2 YSYEKL. Here the CDR3 DNA reads TGCGCCAGCAGCCAAGATCGTGGAGGGACCTACGAGCAGTACTTC. Its protein product is CASSQDRGGTYEQYF.

This clone was counted between two and nine times. This rearrangement joins TRBV11-2 to TRBJ2-2; 8 nucleotides line up with TRBD2. CDR1 and CDR2 from the germline V gene are SGHAT and FQNNGV. V shed 5 bases, J shed 3 bases, and the junction held 5 bases outside the gene matches. The CDR3 covers 15 residues. This CDR3 reads CASSIVAGYTGELFF. CDR3 DNA: TGTGCCAGCAGCATAGTAGCGGGGTACACCGGGGAGCTGTTTTTT.

A few counts support this clone. The chain joins TRBV5-4 to TRBJ1-1; possible D gene TRBD1, 6 bases. Trimming stripped 0 bases from V and 8 bases from J, with 14 bases between. CDR3 size: 14 residues. Looked up from germline, CDR1 is SGHNT and CDR2 is YYREEE (reference sequence). Here the CDR3 DNA reads TGTGCCAGCAGCTTGGCGGGACCGGACAGCGAAGCTTTCTTT. It translates to CASSLAGPDSEAFF.

This sequence joins TRBV7-3 and TRBJ2-1; TRBD1 agrees at 9 bases. The CDR3 is 16 residues long. V was pared by 5 bases and J by 0 bases, with 5 bases of the junction left unmatched. CDR1 and CDR2 (germline): SGHTA, FQGTGA. CDR3 in amino acids: CASSRTGASSYNEQFF. DNA of the CDR3: TGTGCCAGCAGCCGGACAGGGGCCAGCTCCTACAATGAGCAGTTCTTC.

The chain is built from TRBV7-8 and TRBJ2-5; 12 bases match TRBD2. This CDR3 contains 17 residues. The V gene end was trimmed by 5 bases and the J gene end by 0 bases; junction bases not matched to a gene: 7. The germline V gene encodes CDR1 SGHVS and CDR2 FQNEAQ. CDR3 nucleotide sequence: TGTGCCAGCAGCCCCCGACTAGCGGGAGCCAACCAAGAGACCCAGTACTTC. Translation: CASSPRLAGANQETQYF.

The chain couples TRBV29-1 to TRBJ1-2, with a tentative D call TRBD1 (5 bases). Trimming cost V 3 bases and J 3 bases, with 11 bases left between them. From germline, CDR1 is SQVTM and CDR2 ANQGSEA. CDR3 size: 13 residues. The CDR3: CSVEEGIDYGYTF. The CDR3, as DNA: TGCAGCGTTGAGGAGGGGATAGACTATGGCTACACCTTC.

This clone was detected only a few times. V and J are TRBV27 and TRBJ1-6; 8 bases are a match to TRBD1. V trimming: 5 bases; J trimming: 6 bases; junction bases outside the gene matches: 6. Germline V gene lookup returns CDR1 MNHEY and CDR2 SMNVEV (reference sequence). The CDR3 contains 15 residues. This CDR3 is CASSPRQGSNSPLHF. CDR3 nucleotide sequence: TGTGCCAGCAGTCCCAGACAGGGGAGTAATTCACCCCTCCACTTT.

This clone was found once. The chain combines TRBV10-2 with TRBJ2-1, with 11 bases aligning to TRBD2. This CDR3 contains 18 residues. Unmatched junction bases numbered 15, after V lost 4 bases and J lost 7 bases. Germline lookup yields CDR1 WSHSY and CDR2 SAAADI. In DNA, the CDR3 is TGCGCCAGCAGTGGGGGCCTCAGTCTAGCGGGAGGTAGGAATGAGCAGTTCTTC. This gives the protein CASSGGLSLAGGRNEQFF.

The chain has TRBV5-4 and TRBJ1-1, with D possibly TRBD1 on 5 matching bases. The CDR3 is made up of 15 amino acids. Between the trimmed V and J ends, which lost 3 bases and 0 bases, there was a span of 12 bases. The germline V gene encodes CDR1 SGHNT and CDR2 YYREEE (reference sequence). This CDR3 is CASSYGADMNTEAFF. DNA of the CDR3: TGTGCCAGCAGCTATGGGGCGGACATGAACACTGAAGCTTTCTTT.

This chain links TRBV12-3 or TRBV12-4 with TRBJ1-5, with TRBD1 identical over 7 bases. This CDR3 spans 13 amino acids. After removal of 5 bases from V and 5 bases from J, the junction contained 3 bases not matched to a gene. CDR3 region: CASSSGQDQPQHF. CDR3 coding DNA: TGTGCCAGCAGTAGTGGACAGGATCAGCCCCAGCATTTT.